The 27 T cell receptor beta chains below were found in one sample sequenced in a study of control samples from healthy donors and cancer patients. Measured with immunoSEQ multiplex PCR; TCRdb has only the in-frame clones, and not every one. Among 120,000 or so clones, approximately 90% were seen once, and the ten largest hold 2% to 3%. Sequenced sample: blood. Receptors were obtained from a man between 18 and 29 years old in good health.

The chain has TRBV7-2 and TRBJ2-3; D gene ambiguous. The CDR3 has 12 residues. CDR1 SGHTA and CDR2 FQGNSA come from the germline V gene. V was pared by 6 bases and J by 5 bases, with 9 bases between. The CDR3 is CASSPLGDTQYF. For the CDR3, the DNA is TGTGCCAGCAGTCCTTTGGGAGATACGCAGTATTTT.

The chain carries TRBV16 and TRBJ1-1; D remains ambiguous. Germline CDR1 is KGHSY and CDR2 is FQNENV. Trimming shortened V by 4 bases and J by 4 bases, and 16 bases separated the two germline ends. CDR3 size: 15 residues. The CDR3 DNA reads TGTGCCAGCAGCCCCGGCCGGGGTGCTGGCACTGAAGCTTTCTTT. Residues: CASSPGRGAGTEAFF.

The chain combines TRBV5-4 with TRBJ2-2; a weak D match, TRBD1 (6 bases). The germline CDR1 and CDR2 sequences are SGHNT and YYREEE (reference sequence). Trimming left V 5 bases short and J 0 bases short, with 17 bases between. The CDR3 extends over 17 amino acids. CDR3 bases: TGTGCCAGCAGGGCCGATCCGGGACAAGCGAACACCGGGGAGCTGTTTTTT. Protein sequence: CASRADPGQANTGELFF. Drawing the rest from reference TRBV5-4 and TRBJ2-2, the complete variable domain is ETGVTQSPTHLIKTRGQQVTLRCSSQSGHNTVSWYQQALGQGPQFIFQYYREEENGRGNFPPRFSGLQFPNYSSELNVNALELDDSALYLCASRADPGQANTGELFFGEGSRLTVL.

The rearrangement joins TRBV28 to TRBJ2-7, with D perhaps being TRBD1 or TRBD2 (5 bases each). The CDR3 totals 13 residues. Per germline, CDR1 MDHEN and CDR2 SYDVKM. Trimming took 3 bases from V and 3 from J, leaving 9 bases between them. The CDR3 DNA sequence: TGTGCCAGCAGTTTTGGGACGAACTACGAGCAGTACTTC. It codes for CASSFGTNYEQYF.

The V call is TRBV28, the J call TRBJ2-7, with D unclear. Germline loops: CDR1 MDHEN, CDR2 SYDVKM. The CDR3 sequence is 13 residues long. Trimming removed 1 base from V and 12 bases from J, with 16 bases in between. In nucleotides, the CDR3 is TGTGCCAGCAGTTTATATCCGGGTGCACCCTCGTACTTC. This translates into CASSLYPGAPSYF.

The rearrangement links TRBV7-2 to TRBJ2-3; TRBD1 matches 7 bases. Per germline, CDR1 SGHTA and CDR2 FQGNSA. This CDR3 is built from 13 residues. The V and J ends lost 1 base and 9 bases, in that order; junction bases with no gene match: 4. CDR3 bases: TGTGCCAGCAGCTTAGATAAGGGGGCAACGCAGTATTTT. Amino acids: CASSLDKGATQYF. Combining the CDR3 with reference TRBV7-2 and TRBJ2-3 gives the whole variable domain GAGVSQSPSNKVTEKGKDVELRCDPISGHTALYWYRQSLGQGLEFLIYFQGNSAPDKSGLPSDRFSAERTGGSVSTLTIQRTQQEDSAVYLCASSLDKGATQYFGPGTRLTVL.

The chain links TRBV30 to TRBJ2-1, with 7 bases identical to TRBD2. Germline V gene sequence: CDR1 GTSNPN, CDR2 SVGIG (reference sequence). V lost 5 bases to trimming and J lost 0 bases; unmatched junction nucleotides: 7. CDR3 length equals 15 residues. The DNA of the CDR3 is TGTGCCTGGTACGCTAGCGGAGCCTCCTACAATGAGCAGTTCTTC. Translated: CAWYASGASYNEQFF.

The rearrangement joins TRBV5-1 to TRBJ2-7, with 7 bases matching TRBD1. The CDR3 extends over 13 amino acids. The V gene end was trimmed by 0 bases and the J gene end by 6 bases; junction bases not matched to a gene: 3. Germline assignment: CDR1 SGHRS and CDR2 YFSETQ. CDR3 coding DNA: TGCGCCAGCAGCTTGGGAGGGGGCCGCGAGCAGTACGTC. Translating it yields CASSLGGGREQYV.

The chain employs TRBV7-3 and TRBJ2-7; 11 positions match TRBD1. V lost 4 bases, J lost 6 bases, and 5 bases stayed unmatched. Germline CDR1 and CDR2: SGHTA and FQGTGA. The CDR3 length is 14 residues. CDR3 bases: TGTGCCAGCAGCTATGGACAGGGGGCGGGCGAGCAGTACTTC. Encoded protein: CASSYGQGAGEQYF.

This clone was picked up a small number of times. V and J are TRBV20-1 and TRBJ2-5, with 10 bases identical to TRBD2. The CDR3 covers 16 residues. Germline CDR1 DFQATT, CDR2 SNEGSKA (reference sequence). V lost 3 bases and J lost 0; bases outside the gene matches: 7. CDR3 residues: CSASNPSGSYQETQYF. The CDR3 region has the DNA TGCAGTGCTAGTAATCCTAGCGGGAGTTACCAAGAGACCCAGTACTTC.

This clone was found once. This chain links TRBV3-1 (or the pseudogene TRBV3-2) with TRBJ2-5; 10 bases are a match to TRBD2. Germline assignment: CDR1 LGHDT and CDR2 YNNKEL (reference sequence). V shed 3 bases and J 5 bases; nucleotides not matched to a gene: 6. This CDR3 spans 15 amino acids. The CDR3 nucleotides are TGTGCCAGCAGCCAGTACCTAGCGGGAGTCGAGACCCAGTACTTC. Protein: CASSQYLAGVETQYF.

The chain links TRBV7-2 to TRBJ2-3; D is ambiguous. This CDR3 is 15 amino acids long. Germline V gene lookup returns CDR1 SGHTA and CDR2 FQGNSA. Trimming stripped 4 bases from V and 0 bases from J, with 11 bases between. The CDR3 protein is CASSYGVTSTDTQYF. CDR3 nucleotide sequence: TGTGCCAGCAGCTACGGTGTGACTAGCACAGATACGCAGTATTTT.

This clone has only a few counts. The J gene is TRBJ2-2, the V gene TRBV5-1, with 8 bases aligning to TRBD1. There are 16 residues in the CDR3. The germline V gene has CDR1 SGHRS and CDR2 YFSETQ. The ends lost 0 bases at V and 5 bases at J; junction bases unmatched: 6. The chain's CDR3 is CASSLVQGASTGELFF. DNA of the CDR3: TGCGCCAGCAGCTTGGTGCAGGGGGCAAGTACCGGGGAGCTGTTTTTT.

This rearrangement joins TRBV7-9 to TRBJ2-2; D is unresolved. The CDR3 is 14 amino acids. Trimming removed 0 bases from V and 6 bases from J, with 8 bases in between. The germline V gene encodes CDR1 SEHNR and CDR2 FQNEAQ (reference sequence). The DNA of the CDR3 is TGTGCCAGCAGCTTAGCCTCTTCGGCCGGGGAGCTGTTTTTT. As protein: CASSLASSAGELFF. The variable domain in full, with the rest retrieved from reference TRBV7-9 and TRBJ2-2, is DTGVSQNPRHKITKRGQNVTFRCDPISEHNRLYWYRQTLGQGPEFLTYFQNEAQLEKSRLLSDRFSAERPKGSFSTLEIQRTEQGDSAMYLCASSLASSAGELFFGEGSRLTVL.

The chain employs TRBV7-9 and TRBJ2-1, with 12 bases fitting TRBD2. The CDR3 covers 14 residues. Losses at the gene ends were 5 bases for V and 7 bases for J; bases not matched to a gene: 3. Germline CDR1 reads SEHNR; CDR2 reads FQNEAQ (reference sequence). Written as DNA, the CDR3 is TGTGCCAGCAGCAGACTAGCGGGAGTAAATGAGCAGTTCTTC. This codes for CASSRLAGVNEQFF.

J is TRBJ1-5 and V is TRBV7-2; 9 positions match TRBD1. The germline V gene has CDR1 SGHTA and CDR2 FQGNSA. The CDR3 is 14 residues long. The V gene end was trimmed by 3 bases and the J gene end by 6 bases; junction bases not matched to a gene: 3. The CDR3 spells CASSLGQGTQPQHF. DNA for the CDR3: TGTGCCAGCAGCTTGGGACAGGGCACTCAGCCCCAGCATTTT. Full variable domain (outside the CDR3, taken from reference TRBV7-2 and TRBJ1-5): GAGVSQSPSNKVTEKGKDVELRCDPISGHTALYWYRQSLGQGLEFLIYFQGNSAPDKSGLPSDRFSAERTGGSVSTLTIQRTQQEDSAVYLCASSLGQGTQPQHFGDGTRLSIL.

As regards this clone: Other DNA sequences in this specimen translate into the identical CDR3. This chain connects TRBV3-1 (or the pseudogene TRBV3-2) to TRBJ1-1; D perhaps matches TRBD1 (5 bases). The germline V gene has CDR1 LGHDT and CDR2 YNNKEL (reference sequence). This CDR3 is 12 amino acids long. Deletions cut 6 bases from V and 4 bases from J, with 9 bases between. CDR3 amino acids: CASSQGGTEAFF. CDR3 in DNA: TGTGCCAGCAGTCAGGGAGGCACTGAAGCTTTCTTT.

This clone was seen just once. The chain links TRBV28 to TRBJ2-7; D might be TRBD1 (8 bases). Trimming left V 5 bases short and J 0 bases short, with 17 bases between. The germline V gene has CDR1 MDHEN and CDR2 SYDVKM. The CDR3 loop spans 16 amino acids. CDR3 sequence (DNA): TGTGCCAGCAGTGGGGGAGGGGGACAGGCCTCCTACGAGCAGTACTTC. Encoded protein: CASSGGGGQASYEQYF.

The CDR3 DNA follows: TGTGCCAGCAGCCAAGAACTCCCCGATGAGCAGTTCTTC. This gives the protein CASSQELPDEQFF. The chain has TRBV3-1 (or the pseudogene TRBV3-2) and TRBJ2-1; no reliable D call. Germline V gene lookup returns CDR1 LGHDT and CDR2 YNNKEL (reference sequence). The V and J ends lost 0 bases and 8 bases respectively, with 8 bases between them. CDR3 size: 13 residues.

J is TRBJ1-3 and V is TRBV19; D is unresolved. Germline values: CDR1 LNHDA, CDR2 SQIVND (reference sequence). CDR3 length equals 15 residues. Deletions cut 6 bases from V and 4 bases from J, with 16 bases between. In nucleotides, the CDR3 is TGTGCCAGTAGCCCTAGGCCCTCCGCGGGAAACACCATATATTTT. Translating it yields CASSPRPSAGNTIYF.

The rearrangement joins TRBV5-6 to TRBJ2-1, with TRBD1 as a possible D gene (6 bases). The ends were cut back, 4 bases at V and 6 bases at J, with 20 bases in the middle. Germline values: CDR1 SGHDT, CDR2 YYEEEE. This CDR3 is built from 16 residues. This CDR3 is CASSPAPGHDFNEQFF. The CDR3 coding sequence is TGTGCCAGCAGCCCGGCCCCGGGACACGACTTCAATGAGCAGTTCTTC.

The genes are TRBV4-1 and TRBJ1-5; D remains unclear. The germline V gene has CDR1 MGHRA and CDR2 YSYEKL. Trimming stripped 3 bases from V and 6 bases from J, with 21 bases between. There are 17 residues in the CDR3. The CDR3 coding sequence is TGCGCCAGCAGCCAGGGCCCCGACGGGAGTCGTACTCAGCCCCAGCATTTT. This sequence encodes CASSQGPDGSRTQPQHF.

This chain uses TRBV20-1 with TRBJ2-1, with 7 bases identical to TRBD2. Germline CDR1 reads DFQATT; CDR2 reads SNEGSKA (reference sequence). CDR3 length: 14 residues. After removal of 3 bases from V and 4 bases from J, the junction contained 6 bases not matched to a gene. CDR3 DNA: TGCAGTGCTAGTGGTGCTAGCGGATACAATGAGCAGTTCTTC. This codes for CSASGASGYNEQFF.

The V call is TRBV6-6, the J call TRBJ1-2, with TRBD1 identical over 10 bases. The length of the CDR3 is 14 residues. The germline V gene encodes CDR1 MNHNY and CDR2 SVGAGI (reference sequence). Germline trimming cut 5 bases from V and 8 bases from J; bases unmatched to any gene: 8. CDR3 in DNA: TGTGCCAGCAGTCCCTGGGACAGGGGAGGCGGCTACACCTTC. It encodes CASSPWDRGGGYTF.

This chain links TRBV18 with TRBJ2-2; possibly TRBD2 for D (5 bases). The V end was cut by 6 bases, the J end by 6 bases, with 17 bases between. Germline CDR1 is KGHSH and CDR2 is LQKENI. The CDR3 totals 15 residues. The CDR3 is CASSQADVGSGELFF. The CDR3 region has the DNA TGTGCCAGCTCGCAAGCGGACGTGGGGTCCGGGGAGCTGTTTTTT.

The V and J genes are TRBV10-2 and TRBJ2-7; 9 positions agree with TRBD1. Germline CDR1 reads WSHSY; CDR2 reads SAAADI. The CDR3 spans 15 residues. V was clipped by 2 bases and J by 2 bases; unmatched bases: 4. CDR3 sequence (DNA): TGCGCCAGCAGTGAGCTGGACAGGGGTACCTACGAGCAGTACTTC. Protein: CASSELDRGTYEQYF.

V usage is TRBV10-1 and J usage is TRBJ2-5; D gene uncertain. The CDR3 spans 12 residues. The germline V gene encodes CDR1 WNHNN and CDR2 SYGVQD (reference sequence). V lost 0 bases to trimming and J lost 10 bases, with 9 bases between them. Written as DNA, the CDR3 is TGCGCCAGCAGTGAGTCCCATGGTGACCAGTACTTC. Its protein is CASSESHGDQYF.